This record looks at one T cell receptor beta chain sequence and its context. The antigen it binds to is not known. The sample holds no much larger clone one base away, and base qualities are not on file. The data derive from a study of blood T cell repertoires in COVID-19 (dated by TCRdb to the early 2020s). Regarding the complete study: The collaborator samples originated in the United States, Italy and Spain and spanned the acute and convalescent phases of COVID-19. The sample metadata nearly always contained a de-identified subject ID, COVID-19 status, age in years and sex. The material from the prospective study consisted of cDNA or gDNA derived from T cells, B-cell-depleted T cells, or PBMCs. Subjects who had been exposed to COVID-19, were actively infected with it, or had recovered from it provided the deeply sampled blood TCRbeta repertoires that made up the dataset. Where available, HLA class I and class II types were taken from metadata supplied by the sample provider and were not determined by assay-based typing. Samples came from the ongoing ImmuneRACE study (first 160 participants) plus 1,254 subjects from 6 global collaborators. The repertoires were made available in a free public database intended to serve as a resource for research on the immune response to SARS-CoV-2. Study-level results and caveats: Clinical and demographic metadata were provided uncurated, with the amount varying by source and participant.

Enrolling through a virtual design, the prospective study's participants ranged in age from roughly 18 to 95 years and lived across about two dozen United States geographic areas. In the prospective study, participants were assigned to cohorts based on the clinical history participants reported in a screening survey and a study questionnaire. For ImmuneRACE Cohort 3, a participant was defined as recovered based on two consecutive negative NP/OP PCR tests, clearance by a healthcare professional, or resolution of symptoms. In the prospective study, mobile phlebotomists collected whole blood, serum and a nasopharyngeal or oropharyngeal swab from each participant. Additional blood draws and questionnaires over an approximately 2-month period could optionally be provided by prospective study participants. Blood samples from the prospective study were shipped frozen or at room temperature prior to DNA extraction.

TCRbeta CDR3 regions were amplified from genomic DNA using the immunoSEQ Assay, a bias-controlled multiplex PCR. As for how the authors treated the data: The number of nucleated cells in each sample was estimated by amplification of reference gene primers within the assay. To quantify the absolute abundance of each unique TCRbeta CDR3 rearrangement, sequence reads were collapsed and filtered. For each sample, productive Simpson clonality was calculated by taking the square root of Simpson's diversity index across productive rearrangements. In TCRdb, the immuneACCESS table is reduced to in-frame sequences with V and J assigned. These tables do not hold every clone; where another copy was compared, an unresolved V gene accounts for under half, and the others remain unexplained. D and trimming come from the DNA, and the V and J calls and clone size come from that table. Across this sample there are about 270,000 clones, with around 90% seen only once. Approximately 1% of the sample comes from the top ten.

The germline V gene (reference sequence) sets CDR1 to MNHEY and CDR2 to SMNVEV. The V and J ends are trimmed by 3 bases and 3 bases, leaving 9 bases between them. Measured from the cysteine to the phenylalanine, the CDR3 is 14 residues long. Left in the record is the CDR3 DNA by itself, 42 bases read in frame from the first base. In this chain, TRBV27 is recombined with TRBJ1-3; TRBD1 is perhaps the D gene, given 5 matching bases. The source of this sequence is a woman aged 25 to 45 who had recovered from COVID-19. The sample comprised PBMCs or T cells enriched from blood (not recorded which). DNA sequence: TGTGCCAGCAGTTTCTCAGGGAATGGAAACACCATATATTTT. Translated, it reads CASSFSGNGNTIYF.